This entry is about one T cell receptor beta chain. This sample is part of a study of blood T cell repertoires in COVID-19. Sequencing was performed with immunoSEQ multiplex PCR; in TCRdb, only in-frame clones are kept and a portion is missing. The sample includes about 370,000 clones, around 91% of them seen just once. The CDR3 is made up of 11 amino acids. V gave up 0 bases and J gave up 12 bases, with 9 bases separating them. Germline V gene lookup returns CDR1 SGHNT and CDR2 YYREEE (reference sequence). Sequencing was performed on PBMCs or T cells enriched from blood (not recorded which). This TCR was sampled from a man aged 18 to 30 who had recovered from COVID-19. The genes are TRBV5-4 and TRBJ1-2, with unresolved D. The CDR3 here is CASSLESTNTF. The DNA for the CDR3 is TGTGCCAGCAGCTTGGAGAGTACCAACACCTTC.